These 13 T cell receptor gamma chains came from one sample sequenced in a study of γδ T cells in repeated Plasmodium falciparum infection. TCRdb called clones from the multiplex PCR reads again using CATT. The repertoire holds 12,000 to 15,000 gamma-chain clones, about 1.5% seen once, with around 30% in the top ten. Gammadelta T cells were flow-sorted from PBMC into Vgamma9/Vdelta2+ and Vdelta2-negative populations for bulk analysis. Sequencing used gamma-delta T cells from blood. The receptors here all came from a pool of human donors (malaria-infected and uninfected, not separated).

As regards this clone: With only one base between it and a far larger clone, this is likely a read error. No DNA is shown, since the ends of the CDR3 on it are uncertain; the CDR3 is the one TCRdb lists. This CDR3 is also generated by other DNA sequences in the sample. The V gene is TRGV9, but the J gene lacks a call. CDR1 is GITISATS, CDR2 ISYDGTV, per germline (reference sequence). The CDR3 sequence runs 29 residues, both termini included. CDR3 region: CALWEVRSNSLAVEQHLLSQVSIGRIQHF.

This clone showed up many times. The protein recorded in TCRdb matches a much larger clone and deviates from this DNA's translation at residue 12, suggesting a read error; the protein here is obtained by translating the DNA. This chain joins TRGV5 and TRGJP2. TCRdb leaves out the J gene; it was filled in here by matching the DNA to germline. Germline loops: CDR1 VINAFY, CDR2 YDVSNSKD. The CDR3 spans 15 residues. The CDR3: CATWDSSRSDWTKTF. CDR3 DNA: TGTGCCACCTGGGACAGTTCACGTAGTGATTGGACCAAGACGTTT.

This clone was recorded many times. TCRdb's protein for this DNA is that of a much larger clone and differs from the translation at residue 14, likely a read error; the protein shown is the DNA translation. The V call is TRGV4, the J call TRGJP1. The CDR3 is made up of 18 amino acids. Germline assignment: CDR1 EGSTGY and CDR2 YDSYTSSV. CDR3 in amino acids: CATWDGTPLMATGRFKIF. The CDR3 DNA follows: TGTGCCACCTGGGATGGTACTCCTTTAATGGCCACTGGTCGGTTCAAGATATTT.

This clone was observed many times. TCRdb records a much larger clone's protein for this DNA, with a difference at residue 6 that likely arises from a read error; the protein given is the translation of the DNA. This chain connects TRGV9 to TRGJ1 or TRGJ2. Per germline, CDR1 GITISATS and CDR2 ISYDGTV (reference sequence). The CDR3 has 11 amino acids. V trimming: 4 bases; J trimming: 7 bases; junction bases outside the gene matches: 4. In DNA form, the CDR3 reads TGTGCCTTGTGGGACGAGTATAAGAAACTCTTT. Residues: CALWDEYKKLF.

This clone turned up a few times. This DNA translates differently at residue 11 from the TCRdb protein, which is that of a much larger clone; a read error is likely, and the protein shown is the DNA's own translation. DNA for the CDR3: TGTGCCACCTGGGACAGGCAGGGGAATTATGAGAAGAAACTCTTT. Amino acids: CATWDRQGNYEKKLF. This rearrangement joins TRGV3 to TRGJ1 or TRGJ2. TCRdb carries no J gene annotation; the J gene was assigned here by matching the DNA with germline. The CDR3 length is 15 residues. The V gene end was trimmed by 0 bases and the J gene end by 10 bases; junction bases not matched to a gene: 15. Germline V gene sequence: CDR1 VTNTFY, CDR2 YDVSTARD (reference sequence).

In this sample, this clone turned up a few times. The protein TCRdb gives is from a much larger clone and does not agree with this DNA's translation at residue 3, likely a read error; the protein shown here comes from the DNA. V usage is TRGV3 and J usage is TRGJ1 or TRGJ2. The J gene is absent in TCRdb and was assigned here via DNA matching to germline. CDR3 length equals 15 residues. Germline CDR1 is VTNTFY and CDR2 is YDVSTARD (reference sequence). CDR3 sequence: CAIWDRPRDYYKKLF. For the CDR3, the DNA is TGTGCCATCTGGGACAGGCCGAGGGATTATTATAAGAAACTCTTT.

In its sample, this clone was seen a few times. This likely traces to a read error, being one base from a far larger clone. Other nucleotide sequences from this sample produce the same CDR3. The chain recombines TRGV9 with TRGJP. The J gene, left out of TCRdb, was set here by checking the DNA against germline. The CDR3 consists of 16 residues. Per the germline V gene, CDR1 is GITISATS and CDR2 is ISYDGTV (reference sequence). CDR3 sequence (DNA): TGTGCCTTGTGGGAAACGGAGGAGTTGGGTAAAAAAATCAAGGTATTT. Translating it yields CALWETEELGKKIKVF.

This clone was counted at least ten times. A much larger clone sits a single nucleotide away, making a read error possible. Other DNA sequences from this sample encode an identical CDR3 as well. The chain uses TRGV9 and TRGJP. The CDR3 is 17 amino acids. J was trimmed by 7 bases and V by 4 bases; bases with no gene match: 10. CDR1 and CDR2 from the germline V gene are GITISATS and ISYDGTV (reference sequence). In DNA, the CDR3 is TGTGCCTTGTGGGACCAGGTGCGTGAGTTGGGCAAAAAAATCAAGGTATTT. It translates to CALWDQVRELGKKIKVF.

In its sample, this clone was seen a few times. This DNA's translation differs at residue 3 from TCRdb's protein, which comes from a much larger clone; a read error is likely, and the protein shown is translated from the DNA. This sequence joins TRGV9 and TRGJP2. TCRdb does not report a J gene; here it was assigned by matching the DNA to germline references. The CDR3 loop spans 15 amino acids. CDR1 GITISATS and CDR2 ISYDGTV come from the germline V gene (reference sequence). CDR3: CAMWEPVGSDWIKTF. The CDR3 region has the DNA TGTGCCATGTGGGAGCCGGTCGGTAGTGATTGGATCAAGACGTTT.

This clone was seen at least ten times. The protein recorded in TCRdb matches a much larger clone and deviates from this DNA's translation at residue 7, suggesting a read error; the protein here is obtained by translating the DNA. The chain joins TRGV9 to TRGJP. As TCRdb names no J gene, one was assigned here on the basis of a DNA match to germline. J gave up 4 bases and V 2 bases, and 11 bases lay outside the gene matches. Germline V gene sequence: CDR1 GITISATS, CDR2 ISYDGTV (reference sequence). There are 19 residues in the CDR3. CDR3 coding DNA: TGTGCCTTGTGGGAGGGAGCCAAATTACAAGAGTTGGGCAAAAAAATCAAGGTATTT. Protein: CALWEGAKLQELGKKIKVF.

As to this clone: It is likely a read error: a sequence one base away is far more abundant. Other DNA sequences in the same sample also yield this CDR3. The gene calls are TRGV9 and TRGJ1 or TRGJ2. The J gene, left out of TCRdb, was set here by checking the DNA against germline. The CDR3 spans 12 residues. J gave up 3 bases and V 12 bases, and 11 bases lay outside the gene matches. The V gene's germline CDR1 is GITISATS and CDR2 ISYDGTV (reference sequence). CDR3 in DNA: TGTGCCCTATACCCGACTTATTATAAGAAACTCTTT. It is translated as CALYPTYYKKLF.

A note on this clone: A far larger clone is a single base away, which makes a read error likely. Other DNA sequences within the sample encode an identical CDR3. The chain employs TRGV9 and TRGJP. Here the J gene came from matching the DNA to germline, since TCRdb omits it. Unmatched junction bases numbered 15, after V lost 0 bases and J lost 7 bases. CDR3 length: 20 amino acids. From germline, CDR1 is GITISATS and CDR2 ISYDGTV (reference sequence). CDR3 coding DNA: TGTGCCTTGTGGGAGGTGTCTCAAGTTGGTAGGGAGTTGGGCAAAAAAATCAAGGTATTT. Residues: CALWEVSQVGRELGKKIKVF.

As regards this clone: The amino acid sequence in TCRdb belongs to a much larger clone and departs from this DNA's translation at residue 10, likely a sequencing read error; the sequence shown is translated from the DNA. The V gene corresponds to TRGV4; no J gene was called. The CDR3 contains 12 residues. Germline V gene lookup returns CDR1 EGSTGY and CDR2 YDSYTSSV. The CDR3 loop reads CATWPNYYKNLF. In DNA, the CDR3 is TGTGCCACCTGGCCGAATTATTATAAGAACCTCTTT.